This T cell receptor beta chain was sequenced for a study of shared clonotypes between healthy human individuals. Turning to the study itself: Each donor contributed plates that comprised three CD4 naive, three CD4 memory, two CD8 naive and one CD8 memory.

Looked up from germline, CDR1 is KGHSH and CDR2 is LQKENI. Trimming removed 3 bases from V and 9 bases from J, with 10 bases in between. This CDR3 is built from 12 residues. In the original analysis: There were no quality scores in the junction-only immunoSEQ sequences, so filtering differed. Libraries were prepared by immunoSEQ multiplex PCR; TCRdb keeps only in-frame clonotypes and omits some of them. Clone size and the V and J calls come from that table; the DNA yielded D and trimming. The sample contains under 1,900,000 clones, around 98.5% of which appear only once. This chain uses TRBV18 with TRBJ2-3, with TRBD2 as a possible D gene (6 bases). Sequenced: naive CD4+ T cells sorted from blood. As to subset: CD45RA+ positively selected. The receptor was isolated from a man aged 30 to 45 in good health. The CDR3 DNA follows: TGTGCCAGCTCACCTGGGGGGAAGACGCAGTATTTT. This codes for CASSPGGKTQYF.